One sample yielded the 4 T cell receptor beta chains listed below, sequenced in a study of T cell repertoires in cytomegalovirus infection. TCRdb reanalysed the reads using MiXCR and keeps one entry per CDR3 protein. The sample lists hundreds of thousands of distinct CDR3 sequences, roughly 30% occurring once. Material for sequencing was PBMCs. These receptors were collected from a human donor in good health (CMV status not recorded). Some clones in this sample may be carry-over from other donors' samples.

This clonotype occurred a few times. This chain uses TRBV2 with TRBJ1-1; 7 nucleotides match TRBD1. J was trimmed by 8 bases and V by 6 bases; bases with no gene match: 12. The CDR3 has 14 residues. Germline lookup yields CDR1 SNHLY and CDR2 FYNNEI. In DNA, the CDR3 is TGTGCCAGCAGACACAGGGGTCCGGGTGAGGAAGCTTTCTTT. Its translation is CASRHRGPGEEAFF.

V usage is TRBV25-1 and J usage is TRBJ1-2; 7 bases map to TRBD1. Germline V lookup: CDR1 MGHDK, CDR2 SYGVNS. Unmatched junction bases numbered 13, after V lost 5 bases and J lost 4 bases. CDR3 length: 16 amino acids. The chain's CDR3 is CASSRSGQPGSYGYTF. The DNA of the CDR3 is TGTGCCAGCAGTCGATCGGGACAGCCTGGGAGCTATGGCTACACCTTC.

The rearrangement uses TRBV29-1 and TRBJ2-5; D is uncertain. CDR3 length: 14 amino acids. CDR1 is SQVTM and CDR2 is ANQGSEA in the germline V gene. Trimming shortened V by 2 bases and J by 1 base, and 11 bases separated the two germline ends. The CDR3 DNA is TGCAGCGTTGAACTCCCCGCCGGCCAAGAGACCCAGTACTTC. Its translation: CSVELPAGQETQYF.

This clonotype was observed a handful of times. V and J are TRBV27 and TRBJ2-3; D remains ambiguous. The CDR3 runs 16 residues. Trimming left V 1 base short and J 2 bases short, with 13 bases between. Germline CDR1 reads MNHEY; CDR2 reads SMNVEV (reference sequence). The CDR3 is CASSLFTVGYTDTQYF. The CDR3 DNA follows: TGTGCCAGCAGTTTATTTACAGTAGGGTACACAGATACGCAGTATTTT.